This paragraph covers one TCR beta chain sequence. The antigen is not known. This sample is drawn from a study of OX40 agonist ivuxolimab in advanced cancers. It was autoimmune disease history or systemic immunosuppression that excluded patients. Germline lookup yields CDR1 MGHRA and CDR2 YSYEKL. This CDR3 contains 20 residues. V was shortened by 2 bases and J by 3 bases, with 29 bases between the two germline ends. Measured with immunoSEQ multiplex PCR; TCRdb has only the in-frame clones, and not every one. The table has 9,500 to 10,000 clones, approximately 88% seen once. Study outcomes and limitations: What antigens the expanded peripheral T cells recognized was never established. Expanded clones were, on average, more numerous in CD8+ T cells than in CD4+. Circulating CD4+ and CD8+ T cells showed clonal expansion by week 6 at 0.1 to 3.0 mg/kg.

This material consisted of CD4+ or CD8+ T cells sorted from blood, taken in a trial of the OX40 agonist ivuxolimab. This TCR came from an adult with an advanced solid tumor such as melanoma, head and neck, liver or kidney cancer. The chain carries TRBV4-1 and TRBJ2-7; D may match TRBD1 or TRBD2 (6 bases each). The CDR3 region has the DNA TGCGCCAGCAGCCAAACAGACCCCGCTTATGTGTCAGGGGAGGACTACGAGCAGTACTTC. It translates to CASSQTDPAYVSGEDYEQYF.